The next 9 T cell receptor beta chains were all read from a single sample in a study of shared T cell receptors in the human thymus. Produced via immunoSEQ multiplex PCR; TCRdb's table is partial and in-frame only. The data hold hundreds of thousands of clones, with approximately 89% observed a single time. This sample was also put to use in a study of human thymus T cells.

Sequencing used thymocytes. The receptors come from a boy younger than two with a congenital heart defect.

The rearrangement uses TRBV10-3 and TRBJ1-5; D is possibly TRBD1 (5 bases). The germline gives CDR1 ENHRY, CDR2 SYGVKD. The ends were cut back, 6 bases at V and 2 bases at J, with 17 bases in the middle. The CDR3 covers 16 residues. CDR3 amino acids: CAISRHPREGNQPQHF. The DNA of the CDR3 is TGTGCCATCAGCCGTCATCCCAGGGAGGGCAATCAGCCCCAGCATTTT.

The chain carries TRBV5-5 and TRBJ1-2; D is unresolved. Per germline, CDR1 SGHKS and CDR2 YYEKEE (reference sequence). This CDR3 region has 14 residues. V dropped 4 bases and J dropped 4 bases, with 14 bases sitting between them. Written as DNA, the CDR3 is TGTGCCAGCAGCATCCCGCGGGTCTCCTATGGCTACACCTTC. This gives the protein CASSIPRVSYGYTF.

The chain carries TRBV28 and TRBJ2-6, with TRBD1 matching over 9 bases. This CDR3 has 18 amino acids. J was trimmed by 5 bases and V by 5 bases; bases with no gene match: 13. Germline V gene sequence: CDR1 MDHEN, CDR2 SYDVKM. The CDR3 DNA reads TGTGCCAGCAGTCCCTGGGACAGGGCGTATTCTAGGGCCAACGTCCTGACTTTC. It encodes CASSPWDRAYSRANVLTF.

V is TRBV20-1 and J is TRBJ1-5; D is unresolved. The V gene's germline CDR1 is DFQATT and CDR2 SNEGSKA (reference sequence). The V end lost 4 bases, the J end lost 11 bases, and 9 bases lay between the germline ends. The CDR3 consists of 10 residues. CDR3 sequence: CSAKDGTQHF. The CDR3 coding sequence is TGCAGTGCTAAAGACGGGACCCAGCATTTT.

The gene calls are TRBV27 and TRBJ2-7, with a tentative D call TRBD2 (5 bases). The V gene's germline CDR1 is MNHEY and CDR2 SMNVEV (reference sequence). The V and J ends lost 2 bases and 1 base respectively, with 15 bases between them. The CDR3 loop spans 16 amino acids. CDR3 nucleotide sequence: TGTGCCAGCAGTTTAACCCCGGACTGGTGGTCCTACGAGCAGTACTTC. This translates into CASSLTPDWWSYEQYF.

V usage is TRBV21-1 and J usage is TRBJ2-3; the D call TRBD1 from the table was never checked on the DNA. TRBV21-1 is classified as a pseudogene. The CDR3 totals 12 residues. The CDR3 DNA is TGTGCCAGCAGCAAGCAGGCAGATACGCAGTATTTT. It yields the protein CASSKQADTQYF.

This clone was seen a few times. This sequence joins TRBV5-6 and TRBJ1-4, with D unresolved. This CDR3 spans 13 amino acids. Germline loops: CDR1 SGHDT, CDR2 YYEEEE. V lost 4 bases and J lost 5, with 9 bases in between. The CDR3 here is CASSEAGNEKLFF. The DNA for the CDR3 is TGTGCCAGCAGCGAGGCGGGGAATGAAAAACTGTTTTTT.

This sequence joins TRBV7-9 and TRBJ1-4; D ambiguous. The CDR3 length is 14 residues. Trimming left V 2 bases short and J 6 bases short, with 10 bases between. CDR1 is SEHNR and CDR2 is FQNEAQ in the germline V gene (reference sequence). The CDR3 region has the DNA TGTGCCAGCAGCTTACCCCTAGTCGATGAAAAACTGTTTTTT. Translating gives CASSLPLVDEKLFF.

The chain has TRBV28 and TRBJ1-1, with D maybe TRBD1 (5 bases). The CDR3 loop spans 15 amino acids. CDR1 MDHEN and CDR2 SYDVKM come from the germline V gene. Trimming took off 5 bases at V and 6 bases at J, with 19 bases between the two ends. This CDR3 is CASSPDAGRPPEAFF. In DNA form, the CDR3 reads TGTGCCAGCAGTCCCGACGCGGGACGTCCCCCTGAAGCTTTCTTT.